A selection of T cell receptor beta chains follows, all from one sample in a study of OX40 agonist ivuxolimab in advanced cancers. TCRdb's table, derived via immunoSEQ multiplex PCR, lists solely in-frame clones and lacks some. The table lists more than 45,000 clones, around 90% of them singletons. The sample here was CD4+ or CD8+ T cells sorted from blood, taken in a trial of the OX40 agonist ivuxolimab. The receptors shown here come from an adult with an advanced solid tumor such as melanoma, head and neck, liver or kidney cancer. The CDR3 runs from the conserved cysteine through the conserved F or W. The order of the fields is CDR3 protein, CDR3 DNA, J gene, CDR3 length, V gene, D gene, clone size. The D gene is left open where the match is weak. Where a row states a size, it is once, few, many or the class of an expanded clone; other rows omit it.

CDR3: CSVETGESQPQHF
DNA: TGCAGCGTTGAAACAGGGGAGAGTCAGCCCCAGCATTTT
J: TRBJ1-5
length: 13
V: TRBV29-1
D: TRBD1
size: NA

CDR3: CASSRAGWGGDQPQHF
DNA: TGTGCCAGCAGTCGTGCGGGCTGGGGAGGTGATCAGCCCCAGCATTTT
J: TRBJ1-5
length: 16
V: TRBV28
D: NA
size: NA

CDR3: CASSMLAGGPGTDTQYF
DNA: TGTGCCAGCAGTATGCTAGCGGGGGGGCCAGGGACAGATACGCAGTATTTT
J: TRBJ2-3
length: 17
V: TRBV27
D: TRBD2
size: NA

CDR3: CASSLPLDLAKNIQYF
DNA: TGTGCCAGCAGCTTGCCTCTTGACCTAGCCAAAAACATTCAGTACTTC
J: TRBJ2-4
length: 16
V: TRBV5-5
D: NA
size: NA

CDR3: CASSQDPSKYEQYF
DNA: TGCGCCAGCAGCCAAGATCCCTCCAAATACGAGCAGTACTTC
J: TRBJ2-7
length: 14
V: TRBV4-1
D: NA
size: NA

CDR3: CASSSRGTIASFFTNTQYF
DNA: TGTGCCAGCAGCTCTCGGGGGACCATAGCGAGCTTCTTCACAAATACGCAGTATTTT
J: TRBJ2-3
length: 19
V: TRBV7-9
D: NA
size: once

CDR3: CAISETGANTGELFF
DNA: TGTGCCATCAGTGAAACTGGCGCGAACACCGGGGAGCTGTTTTTT
J: TRBJ2-2
length: 15
V: TRBV10-3
D: NA
size: NA

CDR3: CASSDLRTALGDTEAFF
DNA: TGTGCCAGCAGTGACTTACGGACAGCCCTAGGTGACACTGAAGCTTTCTTT
J: TRBJ1-1
length: 17
V: TRBV6-4
D: NA
size: once

CDR3: CAWSPGSDITLHF
DNA: TGTGCCTGGAGTCCCGGGTCAGATATCACCCTCCACTTT
J: TRBJ1-6
length: 13
V: TRBV30
D: NA
size: NA

CDR3: CASCQAGSSYEQYF
DNA: TGTGCCAGCTGCCAGGCGGGAAGCTCCTACGAGCAGTACTTC
J: TRBJ2-7
length: 14
V: TRBV2
D: NA
size: NA

CDR3: CASSLTNTDTQYF
DNA: TGTGCCAGCAGCTTAACGAACACAGATACGCAGTATTTT
J: TRBJ2-3
length: 13
V: TRBV5-4
D: NA
size: NA

CDR3: CASRGLMNTEAFF
DNA: TGCGCCAGCAGGGGCCTCATGAACACTGAAGCTTTCTTT
J: TRBJ1-1
length: 13
V: TRBV5-1
D: NA
size: once

CDR3: CASSPPWPGNEQFF
DNA: TGTGCCAGCAGCCCACCGTGGCCTGGCAATGAGCAGTTCTTC
J: TRBJ2-1
length: 14
V: TRBV27
D: NA
size: NA

CDR3: CATSRDSDPLSYGYTF
DNA: TGTGCCACCAGCAGAGATAGCGACCCACTCTCATATGGCTACACCTTC
J: TRBJ1-2
length: 16
V: TRBV15
D: NA
size: NA

CDR3: CASSLDPQSNEQFF
DNA: TGTGCCAGCAGTTTGGATCCGCAAAGCAATGAGCAGTTCTTC
J: TRBJ2-1
length: 14
V: TRBV28
D: NA
size: NA

CDR3: CASSSLPRGTLFYEQYF
DNA: TGTGCCAGCAGTTCACTGCCGAGGGGTACCCTCTTCTACGAGCAGTACTTC
J: TRBJ2-7
length: 17
V: TRBV28
D: NA
size: NA

CDR3: CASSPAAGQGRMNTEAFF
DNA: TGTGCCAGCAGCCCCGCCGCCGGACAGGGGAGGATGAACACTGAAGCTTTCTTT
J: TRBJ1-1
length: 18
V: TRBV5-4
D: TRBD1
size: NA

CDR3: CASSWTGGGTEAFF
DNA: TGTGCCAGCAGTTGGACAGGGGGTGGCACTGAAGCTTTCTTT
J: TRBJ1-1
length: 14
V: TRBV6-5
D: TRBD1
size: NA

CDR3: CASSLEPSGSGEQYF
DNA: TGTGCCAGCAGCTTAGAACCAAGCGGGAGCGGGGAGCAGTACTTC
J: TRBJ2-7
length: 15
V: TRBV7-6
D: TRBD2
size: NA

CDR3: CASSQQGAVYEQYF
DNA: TGCGCCAGCAGCCAACAGGGGGCGGTTTACGAGCAGTACTTC
J: TRBJ2-7
length: 14
V: TRBV4-1
D: TRBD1
size: NA

CDR3: CASSRRGLDLGDEQFF
DNA: TGTGCCAGCAGCAGACGGGGACTAGACTTAGGCGATGAGCAGTTCTTC
J: TRBJ2-1
length: 16
V: TRBV27
D: TRBD2
size: NA

CDR3: CASSVGGSSYEQYF
DNA: TGTGCCAGCAGCGTAGGGGGCAGCTCCTACGAGCAGTACTTC
J: TRBJ2-7
length: 14
V: TRBV5-4
D: TRBD1
size: NA

CDR3: CASSLGLGGKVYEQYF
DNA: TGTGCCAGCAGCTTAGGCTTGGGGGGCAAGGTGTACGAGCAGTACTTC
J: TRBJ2-7
length: 16
V: TRBV13
D: NA
size: NA

CDR3: CASSSGGEQFF
DNA: TGTGCCAGCAGCTCGGGGGGTGAGCAGTTCTTC
J: TRBJ2-1
length: 11
V: TRBV7-9
D: TRBD2
size: NA

CDR3: CASDHGGSSTDTQYF
DNA: TGTGCCAGCGACCACGGGGGTTCTAGCACAGATACGCAGTATTTT
J: TRBJ2-3
length: 15
V: TRBV28
D: NA
size: NA

CDR3: CASSQGGGLNTGELFF
DNA: TGTGCCAGCAGCCAAGGGGGGGGCTTGAACACCGGGGAGCTGTTTTTT
J: TRBJ2-2
length: 16
V: TRBV4-2
D: NA
size: NA

CDR3: CASSLRLARWEQFF
DNA: TGTGCCAGCAGCTTGAGGCTAGCCAGGTGGGAGCAGTTCTTC
J: TRBJ2-1
length: 14
V: TRBV5-6
D: NA
size: NA

CDR3: CASSAPSGGFETQYF
DNA: TGTGCCAGCAGTGCTCCTAGCGGGGGGTTTGAGACCCAGTACTTC
J: TRBJ2-5
length: 15
V: TRBV2
D: TRBD2
size: NA

CDR3: CASRNRRQGGNIQYF
DNA: TGTGCCAGCAGAAACCGAAGACAGGGAGGAAACATTCAGTACTTC
J: TRBJ2-4
length: 15
V: TRBV6-1
D: NA
size: NA

CDR3: CASSPRTGEKLFF
DNA: TGTGCCAGCAGTCCCAGGACAGGCGAAAAACTGTTTTTT
J: TRBJ1-4
length: 13
V: TRBV6-1
D: TRBD1
size: NA

CDR3: CASSSSEGGNQPQHF
DNA: TGTGCCAGCAGTTCCTCAGAGGGAGGAAATCAGCCCCAGCATTTT
J: TRBJ1-5
length: 15
V: TRBV28
D: NA
size: NA

CDR3: CASSLATGGLETQYF
DNA: TGCGCCAGCAGCTTGGCCACAGGGGGCCTAGAGACCCAGTACTTC
J: TRBJ2-5
length: 15
V: TRBV5-1
D: TRBD1
size: NA

CDR3: CASSYSGGPGELFF
DNA: TGTGCCAGCAGTTACTCGGGGGGTCCCGGGGAGCTGTTTTTT
J: TRBJ2-2
length: 14
V: TRBV6-5
D: NA
size: NA

CDR3: CASSEIAGGQETQYF
DNA: TGTGCCAGCAGTGAAATAGCGGGAGGGCAAGAGACCCAGTACTTC
J: TRBJ2-5
length: 15
V: TRBV6-1
D: TRBD2
size: few

CDR3: CASSFGQGGQPQHF
DNA: TGTGCCAGCAGCTTTGGACAGGGTGGCCAGCCCCAGCATTTT
J: TRBJ1-5
length: 14
V: TRBV5-6
D: TRBD1
size: NA

CDR3: CASSKRRDRASYEQYF
DNA: TGTGCCAGCAGCAAAAGAAGGGACAGGGCATCCTACGAGCAGTACTTC
J: TRBJ2-7
length: 16
V: TRBV21-1
D: NA
size: NA

CDR3: CATQGSNQPQHF
DNA: TGTGCCACACAGGGTAGCAATCAGCCCCAGCATTTT
J: TRBJ1-5
length: 12
V: TRBV19
D: NA
size: NA

CDR3: CASSIFRQEAFF
DNA: TGTGCCAGTAGTATTTTTCGACAAGAAGCTTTCTTT
J: TRBJ1-1
length: 12
V: TRBV19
D: NA
size: NA

CDR3: CASSSTGWNSPLHF
DNA: TGTGCCAGCAGTTCGACAGGGTGGAATTCACCCCTCCACTTT
J: TRBJ1-6
length: 14
V: TRBV28
D: TRBD1
size: NA

CDR3: CASSQEGIEYQETQYF
DNA: TGCGCCAGCAGCCAAGAAGGGATAGAGTACCAAGAGACCCAGTACTTC
J: TRBJ2-5
length: 16
V: TRBV4-1
D: NA
size: NA

CDR3: CASSFGLSGELFF
DNA: TGTGCCAGCAGTTTCGGGTTATCTGGGGAGCTGTTTTTT
J: TRBJ2-2
length: 13
V: TRBV28
D: NA
size: once

CDR3: CASSFTADTEAFF
DNA: TGTGCCAGCAGTTTTACAGCTGATACTGAAGCTTTCTTT
J: TRBJ1-1
length: 13
V: TRBV27
D: NA
size: once

CDR3: CASSAWTGEYNEQFF
DNA: TGTGCCAGCAGCGCCTGGACAGGGGAGTACAATGAGCAGTTCTTC
J: TRBJ2-1
length: 15
V: TRBV9
D: TRBD1
size: NA

CDR3: CASSEAGQGFPYEQYF
DNA: TGTGCCAGCAGTGAAGCTGGCCAGGGGTTTCCCTACGAGCAGTACTTC
J: TRBJ2-7
length: 16
V: TRBV6-1
D: NA
size: NA

CDR3: CASSMGQGPYNEQFF
DNA: TGTGCCAGTAGTATGGGACAGGGCCCCTACAATGAGCAGTTCTTC
J: TRBJ2-1
length: 15
V: TRBV19
D: TRBD1
size: once

CDR3: CASSSGQVGEAFF
DNA: TGCGCCAGCAGCTCGGGACAGGTTGGTGAAGCTTTCTTT
J: TRBJ1-1
length: 13
V: TRBV4-1
D: TRBD1
size: NA